The sequence of this T cell receptor (beta chain) was determined in a study of T cell changes during pregnancy in multiple sclerosis. Per the germline V gene, CDR1 is MNHEY and CDR2 is SMNVEV (reference sequence). The CDR3 is 15 amino acids. V dropped 2 bases and J dropped 6; count of bases not matched to a gene: 6. Measured with immunoSEQ multiplex PCR; TCRdb has only the in-frame clones, and not every one. This table has some 87,000 clones, 85% to 95% appearing once. The V gene is TRBV27, the J gene TRBJ2-1; 8 bases match TRBD2. The receptor was isolated from a female donor with multiple sclerosis, enrolled in a pregnancy study. This sample comprised peripheral blood, obtained in the first trimester of pregnancy. In DNA, the CDR3 is TGTGCCAGCAGTTTAGTGGCGGGAGGACTCAATGAGCAGTTCTTC. It is translated as CASSLVAGGLNEQFF.